Reported below is one T cell receptor beta chain. The antigen is undetermined. This sample was taken from a study of cytomegalovirus exposure and HLA in healthy donors. Study-wide results and limits: For most TCR sequences rarity was the rule, although some public TCRs occurred in many donors. Three CMV-associated chains proved CMV antigen-specific in vitro. Diagnosis of cytomegalovirus status made by the classifier reportedly showed high specificity and sensitivity.

The germline V gene encodes CDR1 MGHDK and CDR2 SYGVNS. J lost 4 bases, V lost 4 bases, and 3 bases had no gene match. The CDR3 is 15 residues long. Here immunoSEQ multiplex PCR was the method, and the copy in TCRdb shows in-frame clones only, minus some. The sample includes hundreds of thousands of clones, 70% to 90% seen only once; the top ten take roughly 0.8%. The donors were members of the validation cohort comprising 100 to 150 subjects, separate from the roughly 700-subject first cohort. The source is a woman younger than 35 in good health and CMV-seronegative. V is TRBV25-1 and J is TRBJ2-3; TRBD1 aligns across 12 bases. The specimen was PBMCs. CDR3 residues: CASSAGTGGSDTQYF. CDR3 DNA: TGTGCCAGCAGTGCCGGGACAGGGGGCTCAGATACGCAGTATTTT.